The T cell receptor (beta chain) under discussion was sequenced for a study of T cells after posttransplantation cyclophosphamide. This CDR3 contains 12 residues. With 6 bases removed from V and 8 bases from J, the gap between germline ends came to 10 bases. The germline V gene encodes CDR1 LNHDA and CDR2 SQIVND (reference sequence). A marrow graft followed busulfan-fludarabine conditioning, with cyclophosphamide on days +3 and +4. Method: immunoSEQ multiplex PCR; TCRdb's copy keeps in-frame clones and lacks some. There are fewer than 13,000 clones in the sample, none observed a single time. This clone was counted ten times or more. Its antigen is unidentified. Notes on the study in general: After PTCy, TRB diversity resembled that of CNI/methotrexate controls. Later post-transplant blood repertoires were often dominated by donor CD8+ memory clones.

The genes are TRBV19 and TRBJ1-4; D is perhaps TRBD1 (5 bases). This receptor was obtained from a female patient aged 35 to 55 who received an allogeneic stem cell transplant from a related donor, was CMV-positive, and had no GVHD. Certain T cells may be donor cells from the graft. Sequences were derived from PBMCs, sampled after allogeneic stem cell transplant with posttransplant cyclophosphamide. The CDR3 is CASRRAGEKLFF. CDR3 bases: TGTGCCAGTAGAAGGGCAGGGGAAAAACTGTTTTTT.